The clone carrying this T cell receptor (beta chain) was found once. Original processing notes: For nucleated cells, counts were estimated from reference gene primer amplification. The repertoire was sequenced with immunoSEQ multiplex PCR; TCRdb's copy has only in-frame clones and lacks some. From that table come the V and J calls and clone size; the DNA was used to work out D and trimming. The repertoire holds 25,000 to 30,000 clones, with about 94% as singletons. The V end lost 0 bases, the J end lost 2 bases, and 14 bases lay between the germline ends. The CDR3 is made up of 17 amino acids. From germline, CDR1 is SGHKS and CDR2 YYEKEE (reference sequence). The record originates from a study of blood T cell repertoires in COVID-19. As for the study in general: The United States, Italy and Spain provided the acute and convalescent COVID-19 samples.

Specimen: peripheral blood. The chain couples TRBV5-5 to TRBJ2-2; D is perhaps TRBD2 (6 bases). The clonotype comes from a human donor with active COVID-19. The donor label of this sample is uncertain. The CDR3 DNA sequence: TGTGCCAGCAGCTTGGCGTTTGTGGGGGGAAACACCGGGGAGCTGTTTTTT. This translates into CASSLAFVGGNTGELFF.